This entry concerns a single T cell receptor (beta chain). Time point: pre-treatment sample, taken before nivolumab and TIL therapy. The immunoSEQ assay was v3. Only in-frame clones appear in the TCRdb table, and some are missing; sequencing was by immunoSEQ multiplex PCR. Here the sample spans approximately 50,000 clones, over 75% being singletons. This entry belongs to a study of TIL therapy for anti-PD-1-resistant metastatic lung cancer. Overall study: Tumors had a median PD-L1 proportion score of more than 5%.

Germline lookup yields CDR1 LNHDA and CDR2 SQIVND (reference sequence). The CDR3 consists of 18 residues. Between the trimmed V and J ends, which lost 4 bases and 7 bases, there was a span of 26 bases. This sample comprised blood, obtained at baseline. The receptor's source is a person aged 25 to 85 with non-small cell lung cancer. The rearrangement joins TRBV19 to TRBJ2-1; D might be TRBD2 (6 bases). The CDR3 is CASSTPRVRREFHNEQFF. CDR3 nucleotide sequence: TGTGCCAGTAGTACCCCAAGGGTTAGACGGGAGTTCCATAATGAGCAGTTCTTC. Combining the CDR3 with reference TRBV19 and TRBJ2-1 gives the whole variable domain DGGITQSPKYLFRKEGQNVTLSCEQNLNHDAMYWYRQDPGQGLRLIYYSQIVNDFQKGDIAEGYSVSREKKESFPLTVTSAQKNPTAFYLCASSTPRVRREFHNEQFFGPGTRLTVL.